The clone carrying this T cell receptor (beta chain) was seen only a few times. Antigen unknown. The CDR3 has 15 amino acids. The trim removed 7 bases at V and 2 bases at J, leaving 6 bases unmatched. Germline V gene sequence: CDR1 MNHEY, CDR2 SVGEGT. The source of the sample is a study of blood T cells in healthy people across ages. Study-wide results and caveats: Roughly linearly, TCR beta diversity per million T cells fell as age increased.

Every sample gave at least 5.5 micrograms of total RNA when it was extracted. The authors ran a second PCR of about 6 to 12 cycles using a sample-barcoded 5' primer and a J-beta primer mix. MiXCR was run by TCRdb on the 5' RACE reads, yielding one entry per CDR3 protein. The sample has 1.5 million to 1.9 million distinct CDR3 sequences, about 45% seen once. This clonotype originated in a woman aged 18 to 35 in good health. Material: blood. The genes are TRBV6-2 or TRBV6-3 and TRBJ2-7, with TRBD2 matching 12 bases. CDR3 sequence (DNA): TGTGCCAGCAACCAGGGACTAGCGGGTACCTACGAGCAGTACTTC. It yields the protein CASNQGLAGTYEQYF.